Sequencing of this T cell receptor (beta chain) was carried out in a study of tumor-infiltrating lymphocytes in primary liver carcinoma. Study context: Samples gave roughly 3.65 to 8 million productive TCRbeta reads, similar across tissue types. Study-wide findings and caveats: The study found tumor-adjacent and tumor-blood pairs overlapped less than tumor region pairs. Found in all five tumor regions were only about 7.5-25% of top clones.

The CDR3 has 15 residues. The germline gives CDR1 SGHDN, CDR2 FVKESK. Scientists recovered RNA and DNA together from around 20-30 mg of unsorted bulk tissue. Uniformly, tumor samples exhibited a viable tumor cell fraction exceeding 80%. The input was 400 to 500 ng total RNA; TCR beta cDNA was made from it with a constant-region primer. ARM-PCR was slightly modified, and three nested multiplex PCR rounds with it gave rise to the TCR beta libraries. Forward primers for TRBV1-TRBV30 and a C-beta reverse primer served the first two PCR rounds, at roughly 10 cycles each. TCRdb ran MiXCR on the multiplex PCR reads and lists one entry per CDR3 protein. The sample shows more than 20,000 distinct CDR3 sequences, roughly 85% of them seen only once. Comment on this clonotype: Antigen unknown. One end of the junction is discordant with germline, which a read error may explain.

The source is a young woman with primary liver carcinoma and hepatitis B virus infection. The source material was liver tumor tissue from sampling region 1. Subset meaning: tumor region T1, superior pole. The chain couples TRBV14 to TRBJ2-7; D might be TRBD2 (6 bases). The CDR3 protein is CATGQAAGTDYKQYF. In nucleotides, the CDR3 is TGTGCCACCGGCCAGGCGGCGGGGACTGACTACAAGCAGTACTTC.